The rows below give T cell receptor beta chains drawn from one sample of a study of technical replicates of blood from several donors. Clones were sequenced by immunoSEQ multiplex PCR, and TCRdb holds only the in-frame ones, with some missing. The data show about 74,000 clones, about 89% seen once. The specimen was T cells isolated from PBMCs. Receptors were obtained from a human donor in good health. The CDR3 runs from the conserved cysteine through the conserved F or W. The order of the fields is V gene, D gene, J gene, clone size, CDR3 DNA, CDR3 protein. D genes are given only for firm matches. Size values are once, few and many counts, or a class for expanded clones, and some rows have none.

>TRBV5-6|.|TRBJ1-2|once
TGTGCCAGCAGCCTTGATCTCAGGGACTATGGCTACACCTTC
CASSLDLRDYGYTF
>TRBV7-9|.|TRBJ2-1|.
TGTGCCAGCAGCCAGATGGTGCCCTCGAATGAGCAGTTCTTC
CASSQMVPSNEQFF
>TRBV28|.|TRBJ2-1|.
TGTGCCAGCAGAAGAAGGGCGATTGGCAGGGCGTACAATGAGCAGTTCTTC
CASRRRAIGRAYNEQFF
>TRBV19|TRBD2|TRBJ2-1|.
TGTGCCAGGAAGACTAGCTGTGAGCAGTTCTTC
CARKTSCEQFF
>TRBV30|.|TRBJ1-1|.
TGTGCCTGGATCGGGGGGCCCCTGCACACTGAAGCTTTCTTT
CAWIGGPLHTEAFF
>TRBV30|TRBD1|TRBJ2-1|.
TGTGCCTGGGCCAGGGGGACAACCTACAATGAGCAGTTCTTC
CAWARGTTYNEQFF
>TRBV11-3|TRBD2|TRBJ2-3|once
TGTGCCAGCAGCTTATTGACTAGCGGGAGCTTCGATACGCAGTATTTT
CASSLLTSGSFDTQYF
>TRBV28|TRBD2|TRBJ2-1|.
TGTGCCAGCAGTTTAGAGCGACTAGCGGGAGAGAGCGAGCAGTTCTTC
CASSLERLAGESEQFF
>TRBV13|.|TRBJ2-3|.
TGTGCCAGCAGCTTATCCGGGAGCATCAGGGCAGATACGCAGTATTTT
CASSLSGSIRADTQYF
>TRBV9|.|TRBJ2-7|.
TGTGCCAGCGGCGTAGGGCAGGGGTCCTACGAGCAGTACTTC
CASGVGQGSYEQYF
>TRBV10-1|TRBD1|TRBJ2-5|.
TGCGCCAGCAGTTCACAGGGGGCGAATTTCTGGGAGACCCAGTACTTC
CASSSQGANFWETQYF
>TRBV6-1|.|TRBJ1-1|once
TGTGCCAGCAGTGAACACAGGAACACTGAAGCTTTCTTT
CASSEHRNTEAFF
>TRBV5-1|.|TRBJ2-1|.
TGCGCCAGCAGCGCACCTGCGGATGAGCAGTTCTTC
CASSAPADEQFF
>TRBV10-3|TRBD2|TRBJ2-2|.
TGTGCCATCAGTGAGTCCGGACTAGCCGGGGAGCTGTTTTTT
CAISESGLAGELFF
>TRBV10-3|TRBD1|TRBJ1-1|.
TGTGCCATCTGGGACAGGGTTAAGAACACTGAAGCTTTCTTT
CAIWDRVKNTEAFF
>TRBV28|.|TRBJ1-1|.
TGTGCCAGCAGTTTGCCCCGGATCGGGGAGAACACTGAAGCTTTCTTT
CASSLPRIGENTEAFF
>TRBV5-1|TRBD1|TRBJ1-1|.
TGCGCCAGCAGCCTTGGGGACAGGGGCGCTGAAGCTTTCTTT
CASSLGDRGAEAFF
>TRBV9|TRBD1|TRBJ2-3|few
TGTGCCAGCAGCGTAGCCTTGGGACAGGGGCTTAGCACAGATACGCAGTATTTT
CASSVALGQGLSTDTQYF
>TRBV30|.|TRBJ1-2|.
TGTGCCTGGAGCCCGGGAACAGGCTACACCTTC
CAWSPGTGYTF
>TRBV2|TRBD2|TRBJ2-1|.
TGTGCCAGCAGGGCTACTAGCGGGCCCTACAATGAGCAGTTCTTC
CASRATSGPYNEQFF
>TRBV11-3|.|TRBJ2-7|.
TGTGCCAGCAGTCGCTCATCAGGCTACGAGCAGTACTTC
CASSRSSGYEQYF
>TRBV4-1|.|TRBJ2-7|.
TGCGCCAGCAGCCAAGTCAGGGGTAACTACGAGCAGTACTTC
CASSQVRGNYEQYF
>TRBV28|.|TRBJ1-1|.
TGTGCCAGCAGGAGGAGTATGAACACTGAAGCTTTCTTT
CASRRSMNTEAFF
>TRBV7-9|.|TRBJ2-7|few
TGTGCCAGCAGCTTCGACAGTGGAGTACTCTACGGGCAGTACTTC
CASSFDSGVLYGQYF
>TRBV4-1|TRBD1|TRBJ1-5|.
TGCGCCAGCAGCCAAGAAACCAGGGGGATACAGCCCCAGCATTTT
CASSQETRGIQPQHF
>TRBV29-1|TRBD1|TRBJ1-1|.
TGCAGCGTGGGACCACAGGGGGAGGCTGAAGCTTTCTTT
CSVGPQGEAEAFF
>TRBV28|TRBD1|TRBJ2-3|.
TGTGCCAGCAGTTTAGACAGGGGAACAGATACGCAGTATTTT
CASSLDRGTDTQYF
>TRBV19|TRBD2|TRBJ2-7|.
TGTGCCAGTAGTGAAGTAGCGGGGGAGCAGTACTTC
CASSEVAGEQYF
>TRBV28|.|TRBJ2-7|.
TGTGCCAGCACAGAACCTAGAGGAGGGAACGAGCAGTACTTC
CASTEPRGGNEQYF
>TRBV19|.|TRBJ2-1|once
TGTGCCAGTAGTATACAGGGCCCACTCTCCTACAATGAGCAGTTCTTC
CASSIQGPLSYNEQFF
>TRBV2|.|TRBJ2-5|.
TGTGCCAGCAGCGTACGATTGACAGGATCCGAGACCCAGTACTTC
CASSVRLTGSETQYF
>TRBV7-2|.|TRBJ2-3|.
TGTGCCAGCAGCTTAGATCCGGGAGTCACAGATACGCAGTATTTT
CASSLDPGVTDTQYF
>TRBV18|TRBD1|TRBJ2-7|.
TGTGCCAGCTCACGACAGGGGGGTTCCTACGAGCAGTACTTC
CASSRQGGSYEQYF
>TRBV7-2|.|TRBJ1-3|once
TGTGCCAGCAGTTACCAGACTTCTGCCTCTGGAAACACCATATATTTT
CASSYQTSASGNTIYF
>TRBV11-2|.|TRBJ2-7|.
TGTGCCAGCAGCATACCGGGAGCCTACGAGCAGTACTTC
CASSIPGAYEQYF
>TRBV13|.|TRBJ2-3|.
TGTGCCAGCAGCATAGACAGGCCAGATACGCAGTATTTT
CASSIDRPDTQYF
>TRBV28|TRBD2|TRBJ2-1|.
TGTGCCAGCAGTTTAGCCGCTAGCGGCAGATACAATGAGCAGTTCTTC
CASSLAASGRYNEQFF